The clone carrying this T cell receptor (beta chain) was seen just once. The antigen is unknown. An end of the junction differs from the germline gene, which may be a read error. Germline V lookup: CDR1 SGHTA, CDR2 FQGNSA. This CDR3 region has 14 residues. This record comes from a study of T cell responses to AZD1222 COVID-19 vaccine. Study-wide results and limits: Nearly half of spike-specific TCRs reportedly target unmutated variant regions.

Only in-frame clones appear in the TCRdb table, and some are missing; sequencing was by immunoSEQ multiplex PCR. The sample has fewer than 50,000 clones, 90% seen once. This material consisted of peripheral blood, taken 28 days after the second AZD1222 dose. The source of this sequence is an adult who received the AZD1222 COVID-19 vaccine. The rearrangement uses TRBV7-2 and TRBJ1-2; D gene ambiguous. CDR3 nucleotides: TGTGCCAGCAGCCTAGCTCCGGGTAACTATGGCTACACCTTC. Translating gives CASSLAPGNYGYTF. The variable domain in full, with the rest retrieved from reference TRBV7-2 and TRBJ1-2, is GAGVSQSPSNKVTEKGKDVELRCDPISGHTALYWYRQSLGQGLEFLIYFQGNSAPDKSGLPSDRFSAERTGGSVSTLTIQRTQQEDSAVYLCASSLAPGNYGYTFGSGTRLTVV.